This T cell receptor beta chain emerged from a study of T cells in Graves' hyperthyroidism and ophthalmopathy. Study information: Peripheral blood collection took place at initial diagnosis, before any treatment. Study results and caveats: Most thyroid clonotypes that were expanded above 0.001 also turned up in blood.

Amplified regions were TCR beta CDR3 sequences from RNA transcripts. Carried out on the TCR CDR3, a first-round RT-PCR used the HTBI primer set. MiXCR, run by TCRdb on the multiplex PCR reads, gives a single entry per CDR3 protein. Of around 280,000 distinct CDR3 sequences listed, 10% to 15% were seen once; the top ten hold approximately 7.8%. This blood was taken when hyperthyroidism was first diagnosed, before any ophthalmopathy symptoms existed. Under 12 ml fresh peripheral blood yielded the PBMCs. Germline V gives CDR1 SEHNR, CDR2 FQNEAQ (reference sequence). This CDR3 has 14 amino acids. Trimming at V came to 6 bases and at J to 3 bases, leaving 4 bases not matched to a gene. There are a few counts of this clonotype. Its antigen remains unknown.

The sequence was obtained from a woman between 25 and 40 years old with Graves' hyperthyroidism that later progressed to Graves' ophthalmopathy. The sample taken for sequencing was blood. V and J are TRBV7-9 and TRBJ1-4; TRBD1 aligns across 7 bases. DNA of the CDR3: TGTGCCAGCAGGGGGGACAGAGCTAATGAAAAACTGTTTTTT. Protein: CASRGDRANEKLFF. Filled out from reference TRBV7-9 and TRBJ1-4, the complete variable domain reads DTGVSQNPRHKITKRGQNVTFRCDPISEHNRLYWYRQTLGQGPEFLTYFQNEAQLEKSRLLSDRFSAERPKGSFSTLEIQRTEQGDSAMYLCASRGDRANEKLFFGSGTQLSVL.